The clone carrying this T cell receptor (beta chain) was seen many times. RNA transcripts provided the source from which TCR beta CDR3 regions were amplified. Researchers ran a first-round RT-PCR on the TCR CDR3 using the HTBI primer set. In TCRdb, the multiplex PCR reads were re-called with MiXCR into one record per CDR3 protein. This table has about 380,000 distinct CDR3 sequences, approximately 17% appearing once. Ophthalmopathy in the patients scored at least 3 on Clinical Activity Score and at least 4 on NOSPECS grade, lasting under 3 months. Uncontrolled infection, other autoimmune disease, pregnancy or lactation excluded patients. In making diagnoses, clinical symptoms, serum thyroxine and TRAb, thyroid ultrasound and orbital computed tomography were all used. Source material for PBMCs was around 10 ml fresh peripheral blood. The data are from a study of T cells in Graves' hyperthyroidism and ophthalmopathy.

The receptor's source is a young man with Graves' ophthalmopathy. The specimen sequenced was blood.

The CDR3 DNA follows: TGTGCCAGCTCACTTGAGTTTAGCAATCAGCCCCAGCATTTT. This gives the protein CASSLEFSNQPQHF. J is TRBJ1-5 and V is TRBV18; D not certain. Germline-derived CDR1 and CDR2 are KGHSH and LQKENI. The V and J ends lost 4 bases and 0 bases respectively, with 7 bases between them. The CDR3 runs 14 residues.